The present TCR beta chain was sequenced within a study of T cells in Graves' hyperthyroidism and ophthalmopathy. V lost 5 bases and J lost 6, with 8 bases in between. The CDR3 is 12 amino acids. The germline V gene encodes CDR1 KGHSH and CDR2 LQKENI. TCR beta CDR3 regions were amplified from RNA. The TCR CDR3 first-round RT-PCR relied on the HTBI primer set. MiXCR, applied by TCRdb to the multiplex PCR reads, yields one record per CDR3 protein. The sample holds hundreds of thousands of distinct CDR3 sequences, about a sixth seen once. This clonotype has more than one count but fewer than ten. The sample was blood. This sequence joins TRBV18 and TRBJ2-1, with D perhaps TRBD2 (5 bases). This TCR came from a young woman with Graves' hyperthyroidism. CDR3 sequence reads: CASSDGGNEQFF. The CDR3 region has the DNA TGTGCCAGCTCAGACGGAGGCAATGAGCAGTTCTTC.